Listed below are T cell receptor beta chains from one sample, sequenced in a study of spatial heterogeneity in lung cancer. TCRdb passed the 5' RACE reads through MiXCR, listing each CDR3 protein once. This sample yields fewer than 150,000 distinct CDR3 sequences, of which about a tenth are seen a single time; 20% to 25% belongs to the top ten. The sample was PBMCs, taken at follow-up. All receptors derive from a female donor with early-stage non-small cell lung cancer. Both conserved end residues are part of each CDR3. D genes are given only for firm matches. Not all rows give a size; the values are once, few, many and, for expanded clones, a class.

j_call | v_call | d_call | clone_size | cdr3_aa
TRBJ2-3 | TRBV4-2 | NA | few | CASSQALLAISTDTQYF
TRBJ2-1 | TRBV3-1 | TRBD2 | few | CASSSGTRGLSQFF
TRBJ2-1 | TRBV28 | TRBD2 | few | CASISGNSYNEQFF
TRBJ1-5 | TRBV6-6 | NA | NA | CASSYSGHSIINQPQHF
TRBJ1-2 | TRBV3-1 | TRBD1 | many | CASSPGDRVVYGYTF
TRBJ2-5 | TRBV18 | NA | NA | CASSPGSEETQYF
TRBJ2-1 | TRBV11-1 | NA | many | CASSLTRGLYNEQFF
TRBJ2-7 | TRBV27 | NA | many | CASSVGALSYEQYF
TRBJ2-7 | TRBV12-3/TRBV12-4 | NA | NA | CASSLLGPAYEQYF
TRBJ2-3 | TRBV24-1 | NA | many | CATSVLDTQYF
TRBJ2-7 | TRBV28 | TRBD1 | few | CASRPPGQSYEQYF
TRBJ1-6 | TRBV11-1 | TRBD1 | NA | CASSVPGQDYSPLHF
TRBJ2-2 | TRBV11-2 | NA | NA | CASSLSGTNTGELFF
TRBJ2-7 | TRBV7-9 | TRBD2 | NA | CASSSGGSSYEQYF
TRBJ2-1 | TRBV4-3 | NA | NA | CASSQESVVLGGSYNEQFF
TRBJ2-1 | TRBV5-1 | TRBD2 | few | CASSLDLRERSEQFF
TRBJ2-7 | TRBV7-9 | NA | NA | CASSLRPDEQYF
TRBJ2-3 | TRBV18 | TRBD1 | few | CASSPMTGGLADTQYF
TRBJ1-5 | TRBV24-1 | NA | many | CATSDTGQPQHF
TRBJ2-1 | TRBV29-1 | TRBD2 | NA | CSVVIVAGSMGYNEQFF
TRBJ1-4 | TRBV2 | NA | few | CASSDAWAGEKLFF
TRBJ2-2 | TRBV12-3/TRBV12-4 | NA | few | CASSLAQDDTGELFF
TRBJ2-3 | TRBV20-1 | TRBD2 | NA | CSARGQGLAGEGFSADTQYF
TRBJ1-5 | TRBV18 | TRBD1 | NA | CASSPPGRGLQPQHF
TRBJ2-6 | TRBV27 | TRBD2 | few | CASSLRSGVLAGGILSRGANVLTF
TRBJ2-1 | TRBV24-1 | NA | NA | CATARGNEQFF
TRBJ2-3 | TRBV11-1 | TRBD2 | NA | CASSPRVAGDTDTQYF
TRBJ2-1 | TRBV5-1 | TRBD2 | NA | CASSLLAGGLNEQFF
TRBJ1-1 | TRBV6-2/TRBV6-3 | NA | NA | CASSYEGTLNTEAFF
TRBJ2-2 | TRBV10-3 | NA | NA | CAIREGRSNTGELFF
TRBJ2-7 | TRBV5-1 | TRBD2 | few | CASSGDYPSDEQYF
TRBJ2-4 | TRBV28 | NA | few | CASSYSKNIQYF
TRBJ1-5 | TRBV28 | NA | NA | CASSLTRNQPQHF
TRBJ2-5 | TRBV6-1 | NA | many | CASSSPTSGETQYF
TRBJ1-5 | TRBV19 | NA | many | CASSGLDRPNQPQHF
TRBJ2-7 | TRBV24-1 | NA | many | CALRRGSLGYEQYF
TRBJ1-3 | TRBV12-3/TRBV12-4 | NA | many | CASSPIAASSGNTIYF
TRBJ1-1 | TRBV29-1 | NA | few | CSGLVGQSTEAFF
TRBJ2-2 | TRBV5-1 | NA | NA | CASNDLGANTGELFF
TRBJ2-7 | TRBV20-1 | TRBD1 | NA | CSAPTGVRYEQYF
TRBJ1-2 | TRBV19 | TRBD1 | few | CASSFRDRVGYTF
TRBJ1-1 | TRBV7-8 | NA | NA | CASSPNVGAFF
TRBJ1-5 | TRBV19 | NA | NA | CASSTGKYYSNQPQHF
TRBJ2-7 | TRBV7-3 | TRBD2 | few | CASSLRLAGAGEQYF
TRBJ1-5 | TRBV7-2 | TRBD1 | NA | CASNPGGGNQPQHF
TRBJ2-5 | TRBV12-3/TRBV12-4 | TRBD2 | NA | CASRYLAGAEETQYF